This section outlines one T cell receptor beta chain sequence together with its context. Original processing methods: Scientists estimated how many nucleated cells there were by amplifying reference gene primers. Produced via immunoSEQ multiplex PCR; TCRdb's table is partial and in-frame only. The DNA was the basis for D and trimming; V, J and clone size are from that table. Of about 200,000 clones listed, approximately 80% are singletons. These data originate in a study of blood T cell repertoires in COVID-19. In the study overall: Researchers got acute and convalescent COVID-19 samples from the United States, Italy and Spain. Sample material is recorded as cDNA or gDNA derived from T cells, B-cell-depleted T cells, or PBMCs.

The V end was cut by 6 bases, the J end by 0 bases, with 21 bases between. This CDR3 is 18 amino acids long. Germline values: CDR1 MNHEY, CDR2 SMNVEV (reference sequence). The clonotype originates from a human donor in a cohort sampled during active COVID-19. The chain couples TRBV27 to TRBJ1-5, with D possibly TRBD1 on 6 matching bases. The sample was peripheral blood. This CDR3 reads CASSRLTTGGYSNQPQHF. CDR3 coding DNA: TGTGCCAGCAGCCGGCTAACGACGGGGGGCTATAGCAATCAGCCCCAGCATTTT.